What follows describes a single T cell receptor beta chain. The data are from a study of T cell responses to AZD1222 COVID-19 vaccine. Only in-frame clones appear in the TCRdb table, and some are missing; sequencing was by immunoSEQ multiplex PCR. The table has around 100,000 clones, approximately 90% seen once; the top ten hold 15% to 20%. The receptor's source is an adult in good health. Material: peripheral blood, obtained on day 0 of AZD1222 vaccination.

Written as DNA, the CDR3 is TGTGCCAGCAGCCAACCTGGGGGGGTGAACACTGAAGCTTTCTTT. Its translation: CASSQPGGVNTEAFF. The chain uses TRBV3-1 (or the pseudogene TRBV3-2) and TRBJ1-1; possible D gene TRBD1, 5 bases. Trimming took off 2 bases at V and 0 bases at J, with 10 bases between the two ends. The CDR3 is 15 amino acids. Germline assignment: CDR1 LGHDT and CDR2 YNNKEL (reference sequence).